This T cell receptor (beta chain) was sequenced during a study of OX40 agonist ivuxolimab in advanced cancers. Study details: Six ivuxolimab dose levels, 0.01 to 10 mg/kg, were given intravenously every 2 weeks. At 65% to 90% male, the cohort had a mean age of 60 years, ranging from roughly 23 to 80. Study results and caveats: The study observed clonal expansion of CD4+ and CD8+ blood T cells by week 6 at 0.1 to 3.0 mg/kg. Normalized T-cell clonal expansion was also low in some nonresponders.

This clone has a single count. Antigen specificity is unknown. Sequencing used immunoSEQ multiplex PCR; TCRdb keeps in-frame clones, though not all of them. The table lists 60,000 to 65,000 clones, under 95% of them singletons. This CDR3 is 14 amino acids long. Trimming removed 3 bases at V and 0 bases at J, with 9 bases between. CDR1 and CDR2 (germline): LNHDA, SQIVND (reference sequence). This receptor was taken from an adult with an advanced solid tumor such as melanoma, head and neck, liver or kidney cancer. Specimen: CD4+ or CD8+ T cells sorted from blood, collected in a trial of the OX40 agonist ivuxolimab. The genes are TRBV19 and TRBJ2-7; D remains ambiguous. CDR3 DNA sequence: TGTGCCAGTAGTATTTTGGGGTACTCCTACGAGCAGTACTTC. It translates to CASSILGYSYEQYF.